These 32 T cell receptor beta chains were sequenced from one sample in a study of beta chain features in type 1 diabetes. As every portion of the isolated RNA was reverse transcribed, the sequencing read expressed TCRB transcripts. Measured with immunoSEQ multiplex PCR; TCRdb has only the in-frame clones, and not every one. This table holds around 300,000 clones, about 7.8% found once. Sequenced material: central memory CD4+ T cells from blood. The source of these receptors is a woman in her late teens or twenties in good health.

This clone turned up a few times. The rearrangement joins TRBV5-4 to TRBJ2-1; TRBD2 matches at 9 bases. The germline CDR1 and CDR2 sequences are SGHNT and YYREEE (reference sequence). Trimming removed 4 bases from V and 6 bases from J; junction bases left unmatched: 8. The CDR3 has 15 residues. This chain's CDR3 is CASSTLAGGRNEQFF. The CDR3 DNA is TGTGCCAGCAGCACCCTGGCGGGAGGGCGCAATGAGCAGTTCTTC.

A few counts support this clone. The CDR3 DNA follows: TGCGCCAGCAGTTCGGGACAGGGGGCGCCGGGTTCGTATGGCTACACCTTC. Translating it yields CASSSGQGAPGSYGYTF. The genes are TRBV5-1 and TRBJ1-2; 12 bases fit TRBD1. Germline CDR1 and CDR2: SGHRS and YFSETQ. The CDR3 is 17 residues long. Trimming cost V 5 bases and J 5 bases; bases outside gene matches: 13.

This clone was counted only a few times. The CDR3, as DNA: TGTGCCAGCGCTTCACCGGGACAGGGGGGAAACACCATATATTTT. Its protein product is CASASPGQGGNTIYF. The rearrangement links TRBV28 to TRBJ1-3; the match to TRBD1 covers 10 bases. The CDR3 length is 15 residues. Trimming cost V 8 bases and J 4 bases; bases outside gene matches: 8. Germline V gene sequence: CDR1 MDHEN, CDR2 SYDVKM.

Worth noting for this clone: Other DNA variants within this sample encode the same CDR3. This chain links TRBV9 with TRBJ2-5; 12 bases line up with TRBD2. Germline assignment: CDR1 SGDLS and CDR2 YYNGEE. The V and J ends lost 0 bases and 4 bases, in that order; junction bases with no gene match: 7. CDR3 size: 17 residues. The CDR3 DNA reads TGTGCCAGCAGCGTAGGTCTAGCGGGAGGGCCGGGAGAGACCCAGTACTTC. Encoded protein: CASSVGLAGGPGETQYF. The entire variable domain, with the rest obtained from reference TRBV9 and TRBJ2-5, is as follows: DSGVTQTPKHLITATGQRVTLRCSPRSGDLSVYWYQQSLDQGLQFLIQYYNGEERAKGNILERFSAQQFPDLHSELNLSSLELGDSALYFCASSVGLAGGPGETQYFGPGTRLLVL.

This clone was counted a few times. The V and J genes are TRBV4-1 and TRBJ2-4; 8 nucleotides line up with TRBD2. Germline values: CDR1 MGHRA, CDR2 YSYEKL. V dropped 0 bases and J dropped 6; count of bases not matched to a gene: 7. The CDR3 has 16 residues. CDR3 in amino acids: CASSQDRKAGVNIQYF. Written as DNA, the CDR3 is TGCGCCAGCAGCCAAGATAGGAAAGCGGGGGTAAACATTCAGTACTTC.

As concerns this clone: This sample also contains other DNA sequences that code for the same CDR3. The chain links TRBV29-1 to TRBJ2-5; D possibly corresponds to TRBD2 (6 bases). The V gene lost 0 bases and the J gene lost 4 bases, with 9 bases spanning the gap. This CDR3 region has 13 residues. The germline gives CDR1 SQVTM, CDR2 ANQGSEA. The CDR3 sequence: CSVEEGGRETQYF. The CDR3 coding sequence is TGCAGCGTTGAAGAGGGGGGACGAGAGACCCAGTACTTC.

This clone was detected only a few times. The rearrangement links TRBV7-2 to TRBJ2-5, with 10 bases aligning to TRBD2. The V segment lost 3 bases and the J segment 2 bases; nucleotides outside the gene matches: 3. The CDR3 runs 15 residues. Germline lookup yields CDR1 SGHTA and CDR2 FQGNSA. CDR3 in DNA: TGTGCCAGCAGCTTGAAACTAGCGGGGCAAGAGACCCAGTACTTC. It specifies CASSLKLAGQETQYF.

This sequence joins TRBV10-3 and TRBJ2-3, with 14 positions matching TRBD2. Germline values: CDR1 ENHRY, CDR2 SYGVKD. This CDR3 spans 16 amino acids. The trim removed 8 bases at V and 5 bases at J, leaving 9 bases unmatched. CDR3 DNA sequence: TGTGCCATCGCTCCCGGGACTAGCGGGAGAGGAGATACGCAGTATTTT. It encodes CAIAPGTSGRGDTQYF.

This clone has more than one count but fewer than ten. V is TRBV6-5 and J is TRBJ1-5; D is unresolved. The germline gives CDR1 MNHEY, CDR2 SVGAGI. CDR3 size: 13 residues. Deletions cut 2 bases from V and 2 bases from J, with 4 bases between. Here the CDR3 DNA reads TGTGCCAGCAGTTACAATGGCAATCAGCCCCAGCATTTT. This encodes CASSYNGNQPQHF.

The rearrangement links TRBV30 to TRBJ2-5; D possibly corresponds to TRBD1 (6 bases). The CDR3 loop spans 14 amino acids. Germline V gives CDR1 GTSNPN, CDR2 SVGIG (reference sequence). V was clipped by 4 bases and J by 4 bases, with 16 bases between them. The CDR3 DNA reads TGTGCCTGGATTATGACACAGGGTCGAGAGACCCAGTACTTC. It encodes CAWIMTQGRETQYF.

This clone was picked up a small number of times. This chain links TRBV5-4 with TRBJ2-3, with D possibly being TRBD1 or TRBD2 (5 bases each). Trimming shortened V by 4 bases and J by 2 bases, and 17 bases separated the two germline ends. Per the germline V gene, CDR1 is SGHNT and CDR2 is YYREEE (reference sequence). This CDR3 spans 16 amino acids. This CDR3 reads CASSEGSFFDTDTQYF. The DNA of the CDR3 is TGTGCCAGCAGCGAGGGGTCCTTTTTTGACACAGATACGCAGTATTTT.

The chain employs TRBV29-1 and TRBJ2-3; perhaps D is TRBD1 or TRBD2 (6 bases each). The CDR3 spans 13 residues. Trimming removed 7 bases at V and 5 bases at J, with 16 bases between. CDR1 and CDR2 (germline): SQVTM, ANQGSEA. CDR3 nucleotides: TGCAGCGCCCCGGGGGCTCTTGGAGATACGCAGTATTTT. This sequence encodes CSAPGALGDTQYF.

This clone was found a few times. The V call is TRBV4-2, the J call TRBJ2-2, with a weak D call TRBD1 (7 bases). The CDR3 totals 16 residues. V lost 0 bases to trimming and J lost 7 bases, with 15 bases between them. In germline, CDR1 is LGHNA, CDR2 YNFKEQ. The CDR3 DNA is TGTGCCAGCAGCCAAGATCAGGGGGGAGGTAACGGGGAGCTGTTTTTT. Translated: CASSQDQGGGNGELFF.

In its sample, this clone was seen many times. This sequence joins TRBV4-1 and TRBJ2-1; 15 positions match TRBD2. Germline loops: CDR1 MGHRA, CDR2 YSYEKL. CDR3 length: 16 residues. J gave up 5 bases and V 3 bases, and 2 bases lay outside the gene matches. The CDR3 spells CASSQGTSGGNNEQFF. The DNA for the CDR3 is TGCGCCAGCAGCCAGGGGACTAGCGGGGGGAACAATGAGCAGTTCTTC.

This clone appeared a few times. The chain has TRBV10-3 and TRBJ1-5; possibly TRBD1 for D (5 bases). The CDR3 is made up of 15 amino acids. V lost 10 bases and J lost 7, with 23 bases in between. From germline, CDR1 is ENHRY and CDR2 SYGVKD. The CDR3 region is CASRELRGPIQPQHF. CDR3 coding DNA: TGTGCCAGCAGGGAGCTGAGAGGGCCTATACAGCCCCAGCATTTT.

The V call is TRBV13, the J call TRBJ2-6, with D uncertain. V shed 1 base and J shed 1 base, with 2 bases lying between them. The CDR3 is 14 amino acids. The germline V gene has CDR1 PRHDT and CDR2 FYEKMQ (reference sequence). CDR3: CASSLESGANVLTF. In DNA form, the CDR3 reads TGTGCCAGCAGCTTAGAATCTGGGGCCAACGTCCTGACTTTC.

This clone was counted a few times. This rearrangement joins TRBV6-5 to TRBJ1-1; D gene unclear. V lost 6 bases, J lost 0 bases, and 11 bases lay in between. CDR1 and CDR2 (germline): MNHEY, SVGAGI. This CDR3 has 14 residues. CDR3 DNA sequence: TGTGCCAGCAGGCGCCCGACGATGAACACTGAAGCTTTCTTT. It codes for CASRRPTMNTEAFF.

The chain couples TRBV7-6 to TRBJ2-2; D possibly corresponds to TRBD1 (5 bases). From germline, CDR1 is SGHVS and CDR2 FNYEAQ. Trimming took off 5 bases at V and 0 bases at J, with 16 bases between the two ends. The CDR3 runs to 17 residues. The CDR3 here is CASSLRAETPNTGELFF. For the CDR3, the DNA is TGTGCCAGCAGCCTCAGGGCCGAAACCCCGAACACCGGGGAGCTGTTTTTT.

This clone was seen repeatedly, ten times or more. Other DNA sequences of this sample code for an identical CDR3. The genes are TRBV14 and TRBJ1-2, with 7 nucleotides matching TRBD1. Trimming took 3 bases from V and 6 from J; bases not matched to a gene: 4. Germline CDR1 reads SGHDN; CDR2 reads FVKESK. The CDR3 is made up of 13 amino acids. The chain's CDR3 is CASSHRQGDGYTF. The CDR3 bases are TGTGCCAGCAGCCACCGACAGGGAGATGGCTACACCTTC.

This clone was seen a handful of times. A much bigger clone sits one base away, suggesting this may be a read error. The same CDR3 also results from other DNA sequences found in this sample. The rearrangement joins TRBV7-2 to TRBJ1-2; D unresolved. This CDR3 comprises 13 residues. Between the trimmed V and J ends, which lost 3 bases and 0 bases, there was a span of 5 bases. Germline CDR1 is SGHTA and CDR2 is FQGNSA. CDR3 nucleotides: TGTGCCAGCAGCTTGGGAACTAACTATGGCTACACCTTC. It codes for CASSLGTNYGYTF.

This clone has only a few counts. The CDR3 reads CASSQAEAEPQHF. The CDR3 coding sequence is TGTGCCAGCAGCCAAGCTGAGGCTGAGCCCCAGCATTTT. This sequence joins TRBV4-2 and TRBJ1-5, with D uncertain. Trimming left V 1 base short and J 8 bases short, with 9 bases between. The CDR3 is made up of 13 amino acids. The germline CDR1 and CDR2 sequences are LGHNA and YNFKEQ.

The gene calls are TRBV15 and TRBJ2-1; possibly TRBD1 for D (6 bases). This CDR3 contains 15 residues. The V gene lost 1 base and the J gene lost 3 bases, with 10 bases spanning the gap. CDR1 LNHNV and CDR2 YYDKDF come from the germline V gene (reference sequence). The CDR3: CATSRVRTDYNEQFF. The DNA of the CDR3 is TGTGCCACCAGCAGAGTGAGGACAGACTACAATGAGCAGTTCTTC.

Regarding this clone: Other nucleotide sequences in the sample specify the same CDR3. The chain joins TRBV7-9 to TRBJ2-6; 7 bases match TRBD1. V shed 4 bases and J 2 bases; nucleotides not matched to a gene: 2. The CDR3 is 15 residues long. From germline, CDR1 is SEHNR and CDR2 FQNEAQ (reference sequence). This CDR3 reads CASSSDRAGANVLTF. The CDR3 DNA follows: TGTGCCAGCAGCTCAGACAGGGCTGGGGCCAACGTCCTGACTTTC.

This clone was observed a handful of times. This sequence joins TRBV7-2 and TRBJ1-1, with D unclear. Trimming left V 2 bases short and J 7 bases short, with 8 bases between. This CDR3 spans 12 amino acids. The V gene's germline CDR1 is SGHTA and CDR2 FQGNSA. Here the CDR3 DNA reads TGTGCCAGCAGCTTACTGGGGATTGAAGCTTTCTTT. Translated: CASSLLGIEAFF.

This clone was observed a handful of times. This rearrangement joins TRBV7-9 to TRBJ2-3; 10 nucleotides align to TRBD2. Germline V lookup: CDR1 SEHNR, CDR2 FQNEAQ (reference sequence). The CDR3 contains 17 residues. Trimming cost V 4 bases and J 5 bases; bases outside gene matches: 12. Written as DNA, the CDR3 is TGTGCCAGCAGCTCGCAGCCGCTCGGACTAGCGGTAGATACGCAGTATTTT. As protein: CASSSQPLGLAVDTQYF.

The rearrangement joins TRBV5-1 to TRBJ2-3; 7 bases are shared with TRBD2. Germline CDR1 SGHRS, CDR2 YFSETQ. Unmatched junction bases numbered 7, after V lost 1 base and J lost 2 bases. The CDR3 covers 16 residues. The CDR3 DNA reads as TGCGCCAGCAGCTTGTTCGCTAGCGGAAACACAGATACGCAGTATTTT. This encodes CASSLFASGNTDTQYF.

This clone was seen a few times. This chain connects TRBV10-3 to TRBJ2-7, with 9 bases aligning to TRBD1. The CDR3 runs to 15 residues. Germline V gene data show CDR1 as ENHRY and CDR2 as SYGVKD. V trimming: 4 bases; J trimming: 1 base; junction bases outside the gene matches: 5. In DNA form, the CDR3 reads TGTGCCATCAGTGCCCCGGACAGGGGTTCCTACGAGCAGTACTTC. Its protein product is CAISAPDRGSYEQYF.

This clone was picked up a small number of times. This chain uses TRBV29-1 with TRBJ2-5; D assignment may be TRBD1 or TRBD2 (5 bases each). V was trimmed by 7 bases and J by 5 bases, leaving 11 bases between them. This CDR3 comprises 11 residues. Per the germline V gene, CDR1 is SQVTM and CDR2 is ANQGSEA. CDR3 in amino acids: CSAWGKETQYF. The CDR3 nucleotides are TGCAGCGCCTGGGGGAAGGAGACCCAGTACTTC.

In this sample, this clone turned up a few times. The chain has TRBV21-1 and TRBJ2-3; no check of the table's D call, TRBD1, against the DNA was made. TRBV21-1 is an annotated pseudogene. The CDR3 has 16 amino acids. CDR3 amino acids: CASSKARAGNTDTQYF. The CDR3 DNA sequence: TGTGCCAGCAGCAAGGCCAGGGCAGGGAACACAGATACGCAGTATTTT.

The rearrangement links TRBV9 to TRBJ2-3, with D hard to call. The CDR3 spans 14 residues. Germline V CDR1 and CDR2: SGDLS, YYNGEE. V lost 3 bases, J lost 2 bases, and 10 bases lay in between. CDR3 region: CASSAGSVTDTQYF. CDR3 DNA sequence: TGTGCCAGCAGCGCCGGCTCCGTCACAGATACGCAGTATTTT.

This clone was observed many times. The chain combines TRBV7-9 with TRBJ1-5; TRBD1 is a possible D gene (6 bases). The germline CDR1 and CDR2 sequences are SEHNR and FQNEAQ (reference sequence). The CDR3 has 18 residues. The ends were cut back, 6 bases at V and 0 bases at J, with 21 bases in the middle. CDR3 sequence reads: CASSPLTGGLISNQPQHF. The CDR3 nucleotides read TGTGCCAGCAGTCCTCTGACCGGGGGCCTAATTAGCAATCAGCCCCAGCATTTT.

This chain uses TRBV14 with TRBJ1-1, with D unresolved. Trimming took 2 bases from V and 5 from J, leaving 15 bases between them. This CDR3 comprises 15 residues. The germline V gene has CDR1 SGHDN and CDR2 FVKESK. CDR3: CASSQLGQEGTEAFF. CDR3 sequence (DNA): TGTGCCAGCAGCCAATTGGGCCAGGAAGGGACTGAAGCTTTCTTT. Based on the CDR3 plus reference TRBV14 and TRBJ1-1, the full variable domain is EAGVTQFPSHSVIEKGQTVTLRCDPISGHDNLYWYRRVMGKEIKFLLHFVKESKQDESGMPNNRFLAERTGGTYSTLKVQPAELEDSGVYFCASSQLGQEGTEAFFGQGTRLTVV.